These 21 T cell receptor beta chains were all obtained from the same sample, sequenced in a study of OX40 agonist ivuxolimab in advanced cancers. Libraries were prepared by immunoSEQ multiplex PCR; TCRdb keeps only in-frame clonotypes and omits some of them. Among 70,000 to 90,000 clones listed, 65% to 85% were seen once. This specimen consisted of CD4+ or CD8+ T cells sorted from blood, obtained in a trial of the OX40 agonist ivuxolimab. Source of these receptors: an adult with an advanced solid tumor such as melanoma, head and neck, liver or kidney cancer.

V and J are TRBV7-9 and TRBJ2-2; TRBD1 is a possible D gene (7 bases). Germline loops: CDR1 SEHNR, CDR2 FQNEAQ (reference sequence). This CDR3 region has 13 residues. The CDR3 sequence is CARSDREAGELFF. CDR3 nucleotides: TGTGCAAGATCCGACAGGGAGGCCGGGGAGCTGTTTTTT.

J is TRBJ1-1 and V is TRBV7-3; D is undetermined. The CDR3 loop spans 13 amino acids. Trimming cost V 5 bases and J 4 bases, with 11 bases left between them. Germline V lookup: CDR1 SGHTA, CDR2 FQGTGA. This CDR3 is CASSPHEGTEAFF. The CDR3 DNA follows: TGTGCCAGCAGCCCACATGAGGGCACTGAAGCTTTCTTT.

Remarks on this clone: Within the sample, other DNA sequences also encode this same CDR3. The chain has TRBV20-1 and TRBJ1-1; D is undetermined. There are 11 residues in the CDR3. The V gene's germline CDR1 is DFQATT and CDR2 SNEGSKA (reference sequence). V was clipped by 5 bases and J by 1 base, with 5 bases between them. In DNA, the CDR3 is TGCAGTGCTCGGAGGAACACTGAAGCTTTCTTT. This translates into CSARRNTEAFF.

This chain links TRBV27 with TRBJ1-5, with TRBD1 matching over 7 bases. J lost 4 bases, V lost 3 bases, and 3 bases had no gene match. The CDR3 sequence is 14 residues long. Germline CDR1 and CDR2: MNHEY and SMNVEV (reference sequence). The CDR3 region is CASSFLTGNQPQHF. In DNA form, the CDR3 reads TGTGCCAGCAGTTTCCTGACAGGGAATCAGCCCCAGCATTTT.

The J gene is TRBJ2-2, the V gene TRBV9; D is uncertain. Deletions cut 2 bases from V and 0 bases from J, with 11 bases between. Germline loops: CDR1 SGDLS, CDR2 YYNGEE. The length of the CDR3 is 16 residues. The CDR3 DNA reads TGTGCCAGCAGCGTGTTAGGGCTCGCGAACACCGGGGAGCTGTTTTTT. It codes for CASSVLGLANTGELFF.

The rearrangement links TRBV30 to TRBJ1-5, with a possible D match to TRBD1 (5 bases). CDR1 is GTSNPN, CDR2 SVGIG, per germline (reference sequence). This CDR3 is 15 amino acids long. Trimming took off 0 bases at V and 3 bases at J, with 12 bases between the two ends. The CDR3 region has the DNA TGTGCCTGGAGTGTAGCAGGGATTTCCAATCAGCCCCAGCATTTT. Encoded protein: CAWSVAGISNQPQHF.

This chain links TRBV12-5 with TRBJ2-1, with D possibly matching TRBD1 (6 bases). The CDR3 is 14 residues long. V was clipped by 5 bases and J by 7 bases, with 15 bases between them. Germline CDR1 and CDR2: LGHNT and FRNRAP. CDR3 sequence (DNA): TGTGCTAGTGGTAAACAGACAGGACCGAATGAGCAGTTCTTC. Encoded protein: CASGKQTGPNEQFF.

The CDR3 DNA reads as TGTGCCTGGAGCCAGTCACGAACCGGGGAGCTGTTTTTT. It yields the protein CAWSQSRTGELFF. This sequence joins TRBV30 and TRBJ2-2; D is unclear. There are 13 residues in the CDR3. The germline CDR1 and CDR2 sequences are GTSNPN and SVGIG (reference sequence). V lost 3 bases and J 5 bases, leaving 10 bases between the germline ends.

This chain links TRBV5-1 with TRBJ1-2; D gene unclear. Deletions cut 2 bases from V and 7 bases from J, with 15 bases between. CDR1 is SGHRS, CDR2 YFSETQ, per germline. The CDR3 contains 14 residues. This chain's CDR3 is CASSFRRQDAGYTF. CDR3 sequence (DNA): TGCGCCAGCAGCTTTAGACGTCAGGATGCTGGCTACACCTTC.

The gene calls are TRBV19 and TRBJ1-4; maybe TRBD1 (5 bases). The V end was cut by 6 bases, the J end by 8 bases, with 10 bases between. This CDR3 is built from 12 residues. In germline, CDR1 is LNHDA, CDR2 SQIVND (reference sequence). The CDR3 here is CASSGGGEKLFF. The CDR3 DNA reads TGTGCCAGTAGCGGGGGAGGAGAAAAACTGTTTTTT.

Here the CDR3 DNA reads TGTGCCAGCAGTGATTTCGGCGGCCCCCGCACAGATACGCAGTATTTT. The encoded protein is CASSDFGGPRTDTQYF. The chain recombines TRBV2 with TRBJ2-3, with no clear D. V lost 3 bases and J lost 1, with 14 bases in between. CDR1 is SNHLY, CDR2 FYNNEI, per germline. The CDR3 contains 16 residues.

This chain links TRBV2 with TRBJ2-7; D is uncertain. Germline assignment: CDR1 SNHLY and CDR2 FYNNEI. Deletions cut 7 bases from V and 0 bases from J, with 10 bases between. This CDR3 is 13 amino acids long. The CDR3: CASTRSDSYEQYF. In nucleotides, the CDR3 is TGTGCCAGCACCCGGTCAGACTCCTACGAGCAGTACTTC.

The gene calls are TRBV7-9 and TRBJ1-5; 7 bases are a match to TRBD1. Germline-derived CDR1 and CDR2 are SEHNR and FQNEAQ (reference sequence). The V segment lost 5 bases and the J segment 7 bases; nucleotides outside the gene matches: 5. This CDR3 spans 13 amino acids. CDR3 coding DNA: TGTGCCAGCAGCCAATGGGACAGCCAGCCCCAGCATTTT. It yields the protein CASSQWDSQPQHF.

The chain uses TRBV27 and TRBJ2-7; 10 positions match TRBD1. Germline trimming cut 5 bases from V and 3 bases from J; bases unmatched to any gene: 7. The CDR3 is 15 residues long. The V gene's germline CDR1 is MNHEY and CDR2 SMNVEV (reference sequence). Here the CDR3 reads CASSPRQGAIYEQYF. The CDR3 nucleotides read TGTGCCAGCAGTCCCAGACAGGGGGCAATCTACGAGCAGTACTTC.

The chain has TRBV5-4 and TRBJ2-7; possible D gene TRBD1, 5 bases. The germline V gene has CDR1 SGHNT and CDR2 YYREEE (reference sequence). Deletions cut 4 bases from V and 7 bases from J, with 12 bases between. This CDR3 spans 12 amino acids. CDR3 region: CASSPARGEQYF. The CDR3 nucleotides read TGTGCCAGCAGCCCGGCAAGGGGAGAGCAGTACTTC.

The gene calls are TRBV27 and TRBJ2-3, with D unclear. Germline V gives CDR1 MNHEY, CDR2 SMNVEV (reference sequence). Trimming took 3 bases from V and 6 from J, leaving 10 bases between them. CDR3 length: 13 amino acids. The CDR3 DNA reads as TGTGCCAGCAGTTTTGCGTCCTCCGATACGCAGTATTTT. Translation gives CASSFASSDTQYF.

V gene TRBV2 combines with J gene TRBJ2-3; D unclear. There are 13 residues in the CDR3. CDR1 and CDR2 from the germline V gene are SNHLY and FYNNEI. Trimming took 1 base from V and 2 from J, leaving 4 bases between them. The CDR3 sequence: CASSEEYTDTQYF. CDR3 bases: TGTGCCAGCAGTGAAGAGTACACAGATACGCAGTATTTT.

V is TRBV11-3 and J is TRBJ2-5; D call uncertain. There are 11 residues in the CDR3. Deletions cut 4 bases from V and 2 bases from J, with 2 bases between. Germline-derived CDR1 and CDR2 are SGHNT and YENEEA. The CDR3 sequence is CASSSQETQYF. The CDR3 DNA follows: TGTGCCAGCAGCTCGCAAGAGACCCAGTACTTC.

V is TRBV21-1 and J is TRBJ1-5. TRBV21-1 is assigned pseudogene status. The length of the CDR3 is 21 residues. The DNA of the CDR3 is TGTGCCAGCAGCAAAGCGCTCGAGGGGGGTCCACGACTCTATAGCAATCAGCCCCAGCATTTT. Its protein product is CASSKALEGGPRLYSNQPQHF.

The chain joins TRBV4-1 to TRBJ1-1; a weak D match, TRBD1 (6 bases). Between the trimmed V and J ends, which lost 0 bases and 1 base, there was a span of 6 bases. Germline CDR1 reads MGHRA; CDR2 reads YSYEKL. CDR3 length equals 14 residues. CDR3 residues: CASSQDRGNTEAFF. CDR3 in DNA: TGCGCCAGCAGCCAAGACAGGGGGAACACTGAAGCTTTCTTT.

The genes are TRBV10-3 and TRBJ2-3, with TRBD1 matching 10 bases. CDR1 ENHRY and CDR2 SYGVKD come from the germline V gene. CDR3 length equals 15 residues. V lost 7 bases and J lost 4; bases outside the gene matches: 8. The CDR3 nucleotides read TGTGCCATCACTCCCGGACAGGGGGGAGCAGATACGCAGTATTTT. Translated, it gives CAITPGQGGADTQYF.